This T cell receptor (beta chain) was sequenced during a study of response to subunit inactivated influenza vaccine. Notes on the study in general: After each seasonal influenza vaccination, few new T cells are recruited, the authors suggested.

TCRdb ran MiXCR on the RT-PCR reads and lists one entry per CDR3 protein. The sample yields hundreds of thousands of distinct CDR3 sequences, 15% to 20% seen once. This clonotype has ten or more counts. Its antigen remains unknown. The CDR3 loop spans 15 amino acids. The V gene lost 5 bases and the J gene lost 2 bases, with 16 bases spanning the gap. Germline loops: CDR1 DFQATT, CDR2 SNEGSKA (reference sequence). Sequenced here: PBMCs from blood, sampled around 5 days after vaccination. The clonotype was recovered from a man aged 45-60 years who received an inactivated influenza vaccine. The V and J genes are TRBV20-1 and TRBJ2-1; perhaps TRBD1 as D (5 bases). The CDR3 nucleotides are TGCAGTGCTCCCGGCTTGCAGGGCACCTACAATGAGCAGTTCTTC. Protein sequence: CSAPGLQGTYNEQFF.